The next 28 T cell receptor beta chains were all read from a single sample in a study of T-cell reconstitution after alpha-beta-depleted transplantation in children. Preparation of the TCRbeta library used unique molecular identifiers. TCRdb processed the PCR reads anew with MiXCR; each CDR3 protein has one entry. Found here are about 410,000 distinct CDR3 sequences, roughly 22% of them singletons; the top ten hold over 3.5%. Sequenced material: PBMCs from the stem cell graft donor, taken from the stem cell graft. The receptors were sampled from a human donor who donated a stem cell graft to a child with acute myeloid leukemia.

This clonotype was counted ten times or more. The rearrangement links TRBV20-1 to TRBJ2-3, with 9 nucleotides matching TRBD2. From germline, CDR1 is DFQATT and CDR2 SNEGSKA (reference sequence). The trim removed 8 bases at V and 2 bases at J, leaving 11 bases unmatched. CDR3 length equals 15 residues. DNA for the CDR3: TGCAGTCAATATCCGGGACTAGCATTCACAGATACGCAGTATTTT. It encodes CSQYPGLAFTDTQYF.

This clonotype was observed many times. The chain employs TRBV12-3 or TRBV12-4 and TRBJ1-3; no definite D call. V gave up 8 bases and J gave up 1 base, with 18 bases separating them. This CDR3 contains 16 residues. CDR3: CASHSVRKISGNTIYF. The CDR3 DNA reads as TGTGCCAGCCATTCGGTCAGGAAGATATCTGGAAACACCATATATTTT.

This clonotype was seen at least ten times. This rearrangement joins TRBV27 to TRBJ2-1; TRBD2 agrees at 7 bases. The CDR3 covers 14 residues. Germline values: CDR1 MNHEY, CDR2 SMNVEV (reference sequence). Germline trimming cut 7 bases from V and 3 bases from J; bases unmatched to any gene: 6. This chain's CDR3 is CASMSSGIYNEQFF. Written as DNA, the CDR3 is TGTGCCAGCATGTCGAGCGGGATCTACAATGAGCAGTTCTTC.

The chain links TRBV5-1 to TRBJ1-1, with D possibly TRBD1 on 5 matching bases. The germline V gene has CDR1 SGHRS and CDR2 YFSETQ. V was clipped by 4 bases and J by 2 bases, with 15 bases between them. This CDR3 spans 15 amino acids. The CDR3 protein is CASSREGPPNTEAFF. The CDR3 bases are TGCGCCAGCAGCAGGGAGGGGCCGCCAAACACTGAAGCTTTCTTT.

The chain couples TRBV5-1 to TRBJ2-3, with a possible D match to TRBD1 (6 bases). V gave up 4 bases and J gave up 0 bases, with 12 bases separating them. The CDR3 has 15 amino acids. Per the germline V gene, CDR1 is SGHRS and CDR2 is YFSETQ. CDR3 amino acids: CASSEGQTSTDTQYF. CDR3 in DNA: TGCGCCAGCAGCGAAGGACAGACCAGCACAGATACGCAGTATTTT. Variable domain in full (rest from reference TRBV5-1 and TRBJ2-3): KAGVTQTPRYLIKTRGQQVTLSCSPISGHRSVSWYQQTPGQGLQFLFEYFSETQRNKGNFPGRFSGRQFSNSRSEMNVSTLELGDSALYLCASSEGQTSTDTQYFGPGTRLTVL.

This clonotype showed up just a few times. The chain is built from TRBV12-3 or TRBV12-4 and TRBJ2-3; 11 bases are a match to TRBD2. V trimming: 6 bases; J trimming: 2 bases; junction bases outside the gene matches: 13. The CDR3 is 18 amino acids. The CDR3 protein is CASRPGTSGGDPTDTQYF. CDR3 DNA: TGTGCCAGCAGACCCGGGACTAGCGGAGGGGATCCCACAGATACGCAGTATTTT.

The rearrangement links TRBV12-3 or TRBV12-4 to TRBJ2-4, with D hard to call. Trimming pared 5 bases from V and 0 bases from J, leaving 8 bases between. The CDR3 is 14 amino acids. The CDR3 sequence is CASSSELAKNIQYF. CDR3 DNA: TGTGCCAGCAGTAGTGAATTAGCCAAAAACATTCAGTACTTC.

This clonotype has a single count. The chain couples TRBV4-3 to TRBJ2-3, with 9 bases that match TRBD1. This CDR3 spans 15 amino acids. V shed 2 bases and J 3 bases; nucleotides not matched to a gene: 3. Germline CDR1 is LGHNA and CDR2 is YSLEER. The CDR3 DNA sequence: TGCGCCAGCAGCCAAACCGGGACAGGGACAGATACGCAGTATTTT. Encoded protein: CASSQTGTGTDTQYF.

This clonotype was seen more than once but under ten times. The chain links TRBV25-1 to TRBJ2-1, with 7 bases lining up with TRBD2. After removal of 3 bases from V and 0 bases from J, the junction contained 5 bases not matched to a gene. Germline assignment: CDR1 MGHDK and CDR2 SYGVNS. The CDR3 has 16 amino acids. The CDR3 sequence is CASSDLSGASYNEQFF. The CDR3 nucleotides read TGTGCCAGCAGTGACTTAAGCGGGGCCTCCTACAATGAGCAGTTCTTC.

This chain connects TRBV11-1 to TRBJ2-5; 11 positions match TRBD1. The junction had 8 bases not matched to a gene; V was cut back by 5 bases and J by 0 bases. The CDR3 extends over 17 amino acids. Germline CDR1 reads SGHAT; CDR2 reads FQDESV (reference sequence). The CDR3: CASSDGTGGLYQETQYF. The CDR3 coding sequence is TGTGCCAGCAGCGACGGGACAGGGGGACTGTACCAAGAGACCCAGTACTTC.

This clonotype was seen more than once but under ten times. J is TRBJ2-5 and V is TRBV7-9, with 7 bases lining up with TRBD1. Germline-derived CDR1 and CDR2 are SEHNR and FQNEAQ (reference sequence). The CDR3 runs to 14 residues. After removal of 5 bases from V and 1 base from J, the junction contained 4 bases not matched to a gene. The CDR3 here is CASSVTGVQETQYF. In DNA form, the CDR3 reads TGTGCCAGCAGCGTTACAGGGGTCCAAGAGACCCAGTACTTC.

The J gene is TRBJ2-7, the V gene TRBV11-2, with a possible D match to TRBD2 (5 bases). Trimming took 5 bases from V and 1 from J, leaving 15 bases between them. This CDR3 has 15 residues. Germline loops: CDR1 SGHAT, CDR2 FQNNGV. CDR3: CASSPTRRPSYEQYF. The CDR3 DNA sequence: TGTGCCAGCAGCCCTACTCGGAGGCCTTCCTACGAGCAGTACTTC.

This clonotype was recorded a few times. The chain combines TRBV12-3 or TRBV12-4 with TRBJ1-3; TRBD1 might be the D (6 bases). This CDR3 is 17 amino acids long. The V and J ends lost 3 bases and 0 bases respectively, with 15 bases between them. CDR3 sequence reads: CASSLRQEGLSGNTIYF. The CDR3 DNA follows: TGTGCCAGCAGTTTGAGACAGGAGGGACTCTCTGGAAACACCATATATTTT.

This clonotype has more than one count but fewer than ten. V gene TRBV6-2 or TRBV6-3 combines with J gene TRBJ2-5; 10 bases map to TRBD2. This CDR3 is built from 18 residues. The J segment lost 9 bases and the V segment lost 6 bases, leaving 22 bases of the junction unmatched. Germline lookup yields CDR1 MNHEY and CDR2 SVGEGT. The CDR3 nucleotides are TGTGCCAGCAGCCAGGGACTAGCGAGAGGCAAATTCGGTTTATCCCAGTACTTC. Translation gives CASSQGLARGKFGLSQYF.

This clonotype came up a few times. The chain combines TRBV5-1 with TRBJ1-3; D is ambiguous. The germline V and J ends were trimmed by 4 bases and 2 bases, with 16 bases remaining between them. Germline CDR1 SGHRS, CDR2 YFSETQ. The CDR3 is made up of 16 amino acids. In nucleotides, the CDR3 is TGCGCCAGCAGCCCGGGCAGGACCGAGCCTGGAAACACCATATATTTT. As protein: CASSPGRTEPGNTIYF.

The chain combines TRBV6-5 with TRBJ1-2; TRBD1 is a possible D gene (5 bases). The CDR3 is 17 residues long. Germline V lookup: CDR1 MNHEY, CDR2 SVGAGI. Trimming took 0 bases from V and 5 from J, leaving 19 bases between them. The CDR3 loop is CASSYSGIGAMGYGYTF. The CDR3 DNA is TGTGCCAGCAGTTACTCCGGTATCGGGGCGATGGGATATGGCTACACCTTC.

This clonotype was seen a few times. The rearrangement links TRBV5-1 to TRBJ2-1; D remains ambiguous. Trimming shortened V by 2 bases and J by 7 bases, and 13 bases separated the two germline ends. This CDR3 is built from 14 residues. From germline, CDR1 is SGHRS and CDR2 YFSETQ. The CDR3 sequence is CASSLGGPLNEQFF. In DNA, the CDR3 is TGCGCCAGCAGCTTAGGCGGACCGTTAAATGAGCAGTTCTTC.

The genes are TRBV7-2 and TRBJ2-5; D unclear. CDR1 and CDR2 (germline): SGHTA, FQGNSA. With 5 bases removed from V and 3 bases from J, the gap between germline ends came to 7 bases. The CDR3 totals 12 residues. CDR3 sequence reads: CASSRYKETQYF. Here the CDR3 DNA reads TGTGCCAGCAGCCGATATAAAGAGACCCAGTACTTC.

The chain has TRBV4-3 and TRBJ2-1; the match to TRBD1 covers 8 bases. Trimming removed 0 bases from V and 4 bases from J; junction bases left unmatched: 8. The CDR3 consists of 17 residues. From germline, CDR1 is LGHNA and CDR2 YSLEER. CDR3 loop: CASSQDWVQGDYNEQFF. Here the CDR3 DNA reads TGCGCCAGCAGCCAAGATTGGGTACAGGGGGATTACAATGAGCAGTTCTTC.

The V and J genes are TRBV28 and TRBJ1-4, with D possibly matching TRBD1 (6 bases). Looked up from germline, CDR1 is MDHEN and CDR2 is SYDVKM. V shed 0 bases and J shed 3 bases, with 11 bases lying between them. CDR3 length: 16 residues. The CDR3 spells CASSLWKGGANEKLFF. The CDR3 DNA is TGTGCCAGCAGTTTATGGAAGGGGGGGGCTAATGAAAAACTGTTTTTT. Using reference TRBV28 and TRBJ1-4 for the parts outside the CDR3, the full variable domain is DVKVTQSSRYLVKRTGEKVFLECVQDMDHENMFWYRQDPGLGLRLIYFSYDVKMKEKGDIPEGYSVSREKKERFSLILESASTNQTSMYLCASSLWKGGANEKLFFGSGTQLSVL.

The chain has TRBV5-1 and TRBJ1-2, with TRBD1 matching 9 bases. The CDR3 consists of 17 residues. Germline V CDR1 and CDR2: SGHRS, YFSETQ. The trim removed 4 bases at V and 3 bases at J, leaving 13 bases unmatched. In DNA, the CDR3 is TGCGCCAGCAGCCTAAGCGGTTTGGGACAGGGAGACTATGGCTACACCTTC. Translated: CASSLSGLGQGDYGYTF. Looking up the rest from reference TRBV5-1 and TRBJ1-2 gives the full variable domain: KAGVTQTPRYLIKTRGQQVTLSCSPISGHRSVSWYQQTPGQGLQFLFEYFSETQRNKGNFPGRFSGRQFSNSRSEMNVSTLELGDSALYLCASSLSGLGQGDYGYTFGSGTRLTVV.

This clonotype was seen ten or more times. The CDR3 DNA follows: TGCAGCGTTGACACGGCGGGAGGGATAAATGAGCAGTTCTTC. Translated: CSVDTAGGINEQFF. The V gene is TRBV29-1, the J gene TRBJ2-1; the match to TRBD2 covers 9 bases. The germline V gene has CDR1 SQVTM and CDR2 ANQGSEA. Trimming removed 3 bases from V and 7 bases from J; junction bases left unmatched: 7. The CDR3 runs 14 residues.

Here the CDR3 reads CASSPQLAGVGETQYF. In DNA, the CDR3 is TGTGCCAGCAGCCCCCAATTAGCGGGAGTGGGAGAGACCCAGTACTTC. This sequence joins TRBV7-8 and TRBJ2-5, with TRBD2 matching 9 bases. CDR1 and CDR2 from the germline V gene are SGHVS and FQNEAQ. Trimming removed 5 bases from V and 4 bases from J; junction bases left unmatched: 11. The CDR3 is 16 residues long.

V and J are TRBV20-1 and TRBJ1-4, with D possibly matching TRBD1 (5 bases). From germline, CDR1 is DFQATT and CDR2 SNEGSKA (reference sequence). This CDR3 region has 13 residues. Deletions cut 1 base from V and 9 bases from J, with 12 bases between. The CDR3 loop is CSARAGVGQKLFF. CDR3 coding DNA: TGCAGTGCTAGAGCGGGGGTCGGGCAAAAACTGTTTTTT.

The rearrangement joins TRBV5-1 to TRBJ2-4; the D gene is possibly TRBD1 (6 bases). The germline V gene has CDR1 SGHRS and CDR2 YFSETQ. The CDR3 has 13 amino acids. V shed 4 bases and J shed 7 bases, with 12 bases lying between them. Here the CDR3 DNA reads TGCGCCAGCAGCCCCGCAGGGGAGAACATTCAGTACTTC. This gives the protein CASSPAGENIQYF. Filled out from reference TRBV5-1 and TRBJ2-4, the complete variable domain reads KAGVTQTPRYLIKTRGQQVTLSCSPISGHRSVSWYQQTPGQGLQFLFEYFSETQRNKGNFPGRFSGRQFSNSRSEMNVSTLELGDSALYLCASSPAGENIQYFGAGTRLSVL.

In its sample, this clonotype was seen a few times. A junction boundary mismatches the germline segment, possibly from a read error. The chain combines TRBV10-3 with TRBJ2-1; D is unresolved. The CDR3 consists of 13 residues. The germline gives CDR1 ENHRY, CDR2 SYGVKD. DNA for the CDR3: TGTGCCATCGGTGAAATCGAGTACAATGAGCAGTTCTTC. Translating gives CAIGEIEYNEQFF.

This chain links TRBV24-1 with TRBJ2-2; tentative D call: TRBD1 (6 bases). Germline CDR1 KGHDR, CDR2 SFDVKD. The V gene lost 5 bases and the J gene lost 6 bases, with 9 bases spanning the gap. The CDR3 contains 13 residues. In DNA form, the CDR3 reads TGTGCCACCAGTGGGGACATTTCCGGGGAGCTGTTTTTT. This codes for CATSGDISGELFF.

This clonotype was counted at least ten times. The chain couples TRBV2 to TRBJ2-7; 7 bases fit TRBD1. Germline CDR1 is SNHLY and CDR2 is FYNNEI. This CDR3 comprises 14 residues. J lost 3 bases, V lost 6 bases, and 8 bases had no gene match. CDR3 nucleotides: TGTGCCAGCAGCCCGACAGGGAAGGTCTACGAGCAGTACTTC. This gives the protein CASSPTGKVYEQYF.